Given below is one T cell receptor beta chain in context. Some clones are missing from TCRdb's copy, which holds only in-frame ones; the method was immunoSEQ multiplex PCR. Counted here are roughly 80,000 clones, about 92% occurring once; the ten biggest clones make up 1.4%. These data originate in a study of T cell changes during pregnancy in multiple sclerosis. CDR3 length equals 15 residues. Germline CDR1 reads MNHEY; CDR2 reads SMNVEV (reference sequence). The V end was cut by 5 bases, the J end by 4 bases, with 15 bases between. This chain connects TRBV27 to TRBJ2-1; a weak D match, TRBD2 (5 bases). This TCR came from a female donor with multiple sclerosis, enrolled in a pregnancy study. The specimen comprised peripheral blood, sampled before pregnancy. This chain's CDR3 is CASSPFGGSYNEQFF. The CDR3 DNA sequence: TGTGCCAGCAGTCCCTTTGGAGGCTCATACAATGAGCAGTTCTTC.